The rows below give T cell receptor beta chains drawn from one sample of a study of shared clonotypes between healthy human individuals. Using immunoSEQ multiplex PCR, the repertoire was profiled, and TCRdb retains in-frame clones only, with some absent. In the table there are 300,000 or so clones, approximately 79% of which are singletons. The material sequenced was memory CD4+ T cells sorted from blood. These receptors came from a man aged 30-40 years in good health. Each CDR3 is given with its conserved first and last residue. The D gene is left open where the match is weak. Clone size is shown for a subset of rows, as once, few, many or a class of expanded clone.

>many|TRBD1|TRBJ1-2|TRBV2|15
CASSLIRTGAVGYTF
TGTGCCAGCAGCCTCATCCGGACAGGGGCGGTTGGCTACACCTTC
>.|.|TRBJ2-7|TRBV2|11
CASRRRSEQYF
TGTGCCAGCAGAAGGCGGAGCGAGCAGTACTTC
>many|TRBD2|TRBJ2-6|TRBV10-3|15
CAISDRGAGANVLTF
TGTGCCATCAGTGACCGGGGGGCTGGGGCCAACGTCCTGACTTTC
>.|TRBD1|TRBJ2-3|TRBV6-4|15
CASSDSTGGADTQYF
TGTGCCAGCAGTGACTCGACAGGGGGCGCAGATACGCAGTATTTT
>once|TRBD1|TRBJ2-1|TRBV7-9|13
CASSPTGDNEQFF
TGTGCCAGCAGCCCTACAGGGGACAATGAGCAGTTCTTC
>.|.|TRBJ2-7|TRBV29-1|13
CSAALHGSTEQYF
TGCAGCGCTGCCCTCCATGGGTCCACCGAGCAGTACTTC
>.|.|TRBJ1-2|TRBV6-5|14
CASSYSIQGYGYTF
TGTGCCAGCAGTTACTCGATACAGGGCTATGGCTACACCTTC
>once|.|TRBJ2-5|TRBV27|14
CASSRRDPQETQYF
TGTGCCAGCAGCCGACGGGACCCTCAAGAGACCCAGTACTTC
>.|TRBD2|TRBJ2-7|TRBV7-2|15
CASSLTTSGAYEQYF
TGTGCCAGCAGCTTGACGACTAGCGGAGCCTACGAGCAGTACTTC
>.|.|TRBJ2-3|TRBV5-4|15
CASSLAGRGTDTQYF
TGTGCCAGCAGCTTGGCGGGCCGAGGCACAGATACGCAGTATTTT
>.|.|TRBJ1-5|TRBV2|13
CASTGRDSQPQHF
TGTGCCAGCACGGGGAGGGATAGTCAGCCCCAGCATTTT
>.|.|TRBJ1-3|TRBV10-3|13
CASAGQGNNTIYF
TGTGCCTCCGCGGGGCAGGGAAACAACACCATATATTTT
>.|TRBD2|TRBJ2-7|TRBV5-1|18
CASSPRLAGGPLSGEQYF
TGCGCCAGCAGCCCACGACTAGCGGGAGGGCCCCTATCGGGTGAGCAGTACTTC
>.|.|TRBJ2-5|TRBV5-6|13
CASSRGPGWAQYF
TGTGCCAGCAGCCGGGGCCCTGGCTGGGCCCAGTACTTC
>.|TRBD2|TRBJ2-7|TRBV5-8|18
CASSSGPRSGGTPYEQYF
TGTGCCAGCAGTTCGGGACCTCGTAGCGGGGGGACCCCTTACGAGCAGTACTTC
>.|TRBD1|TRBJ1-2|TRBV11-3|13
CASSLNQGQGYTF
TGTGCCAGCAGCTTAAATCAGGGACAGGGCTACACCTTC
>.|.|TRBJ2-7|TRBV29-1|13
CSVEGQWAKDRYF
TGCAGCGTTGAGGGCCAATGGGCGAAGGATCGATACTTC
>.|TRBD2|TRBJ2-1|TRBV19|14
CASSTGLDRNEQFF
TGTGCCAGTAGTACCGGACTAGATAGAAATGAGCAGTTCTTC
>.|TRBD1|TRBJ1-1|TRBV6-1|15
CASRAYRGQNTEAFF
TGTGCCAGCAGAGCATACAGGGGGCAGAACACTGAAGCTTTCTTT
>.|.|TRBJ1-2|TRBV2|10
CASSAIGYTF
TGTGCCAGCAGCGCTATCGGCTACACCTTC
>.|.|TRBJ2-4|TRBV2|14
CASKNSNAKNIQYF
TGTGCCAGCAAGAACAGTAACGCCAAAAACATTCAGTACTTC
>.|.|TRBJ1-2|TRBV25-1|14
CASSEPGRVVSYTF
TGTGCCAGCAGTGAACCCGGCAGGGTAGTGAGCTACACCTTC
>once|.|TRBJ1-3|TRBV5-6|15
CASSLVSLSGNTIYF
TGTGCCAGCAGCTTGGTCAGCCTCTCTGGAAACACCATATATTTT
>.|.|TRBJ2-7|TRBV5-8|13
CASSYRRTGPLNF
TGTGCCAGCAGCTATAGAAGGACGGGACCCCTTAACTTC
>.|TRBD2|TRBJ2-1|TRBV6-4|15
CASSVTSGSYNEQFF
TGTGCCAGCAGTGTCACTAGCGGGAGCTACAATGAGCAGTTCTTC
>.|.|TRBJ1-2|TRBV5-1|13
CASSFRDQRGYTF
TGCGCCAGCAGCTTCCGGGACCAGCGGGGCTACACCTTC
>.|.|TRBJ1-5|TRBV2|14
CASSPDGGNQPQHF
TGTGCCAGCAGCCCTGACGGAGGGAATCAGCCCCAGCATTTT
>.|.|TRBJ2-1|TRBV30|16
CAWSVRGGTHHNEQFF
TGTGCCTGGAGTGTACGAGGGGGGACACATCACAATGAGCAGTTCTTC
>once|.|TRBJ2-7|TRBV7-2|14
CASSSREASYEQYF
TGTGCCAGCAGCTCTAGAGAGGCCTCCTACGAGCAGTACTTC
>.|.|TRBJ2-1|TRBV28|12
CASGYSYNEQFF
TGTGCCAGTGGCTATTCCTACAATGAGCAGTTCTTC
>.|TRBD1|TRBJ1-2|TRBV4-1|17
CASSDPGQGHFNYGYTF
TGCGCCAGCAGCGACCCGGGACAGGGTCACTTTAACTATGGCTACACCTTC
>few|.|TRBJ2-7|TRBV5-1|13
CASSSWDPREQYF
TGCGCCAGCAGCTCCTGGGACCCTCGGGAGCAGTACTTC
>.|.|TRBJ2-1|TRBV19|15
CASSIDGTVYNEQFF
TGTGCCAGTAGTATCGACGGGACGGTATACAATGAGCAGTTCTTC
>.|TRBD1|TRBJ1-1|TRBV7-9|13
CASSPRTGRLAFF
TGTGCCAGCAGCCCGAGGACAGGGAGGCTAGCTTTCTTT
>.|TRBD1|TRBJ2-2|TRBV7-9|16
CASSFDRGIDTGELFF
TGTGCCAGCAGCTTCGACAGGGGAATCGACACCGGGGAGCTGTTTTTT
>.|TRBD2|TRBJ2-7|TRBV7-2|15
CASSEGLAGSYEQYF
TGTGCCAGCAGCGAAGGACTAGCGGGGTCCTACGAGCAGTACTTC
>.|.|TRBJ2-3|TRBV18|14
CASSPRGPVDTQYF
TGTGCCAGCTCACCACGAGGACCTGTAGATACGCAGTATTTT
>.|.|TRBJ2-2|TRBV11-3|12
CASSYTIGELFF
TGTGCCAGCAGCTACACAATCGGGGAGCTGTTTTTT
>once|TRBD2|TRBJ2-1|TRBV2|15
CASSPLAGGTNEQFF
TGTGCCAGCAGCCCACTAGCGGGAGGAACCAATGAGCAGTTCTTC
>once|TRBD1|TRBJ2-1|TRBV5-1|16
CASSFGPGQGYNEQFF
TGCGCCAGCAGCTTTGGTCCGGGACAGGGCTACAATGAGCAGTTCTTC
>.|.|TRBJ1-2|TRBV7-8|16
CASSLVLGVRQYGYTF
TGTGCCAGCAGCTTAGTTTTGGGGGTACGGCAATATGGCTACACCTTC
>.|.|TRBJ1-4|TRBV11-2|15
CASSRGLSLGSILFF
TGTGCCAGCAGTCGGGGACTCTCCCTAGGTTCCATCCTGTTTTTT
>few|TRBD1|TRBJ2-3|TRBV5-6|15
CASSLGLTGADTQYF
TGTGCCAGCAGCTTGGGACTCACAGGGGCAGATACGCAGTATTTT
>.|TRBD2|TRBJ2-5|TRBV7-9|17
CASSYYSGLAGVKTQYF
TGTGCCAGCAGCTATTACTCGGGACTAGCGGGAGTTAAGACCCAGTACTTC
>.|TRBD1|TRBJ1-1|TRBV12-5|16
CASGLVIGTGGTEAFF
TGTGCTAGTGGTTTGGTGATCGGGACAGGGGGGACTGAAGCTTTCTTT
>few|.|TRBJ1-5|TRBV2|16
CASTDSAGMSNQPQHF
TGTGCCAGCACTGACAGCGCCGGAATGAGCAATCAGCCCCAGCATTTT
>.|.|TRBJ1-5|TRBV28|12
CALGYSNQPQHF
TGTGCCTTAGGTTATAGCAATCAGCCCCAGCATTTT
>.|.|TRBJ1-5|TRBV23-1|14
CASSQGKASQPQHF
TGCGCCAGCAGTCAAGGGAAAGCGTCCCAGCCCCAGCATTTT
>once|.|TRBJ2-3|TRBV10-3|14
CASSVPGDTDTQYF
TGTGCCTCCTCCGTTCCGGGAGACACAGATACGCAGTATTTT
>.|.|TRBJ2-5|TRBV5-1|16
CASSRVPTRGQETQYF
TGCGCCAGCAGCCGGGTGCCTACACGAGGTCAAGAGACCCAGTACTTC
>.|TRBD1|TRBJ2-2|TRBV6-5|15
CASSYGTANTGELFF
TGTGCCAGCAGTTACGGGACAGCGAACACCGGGGAGCTGTTTTTT
>few|TRBD2|TRBJ2-3|TRBV25-1|18
CASSAGRGLAGYIDTQYF
TGTGCCAGCAGTGCGGGTCGTGGACTAGCGGGATATATAGATACGCAGTATTTT
>.|.|TRBJ1-3|TRBV7-9|16
CASSLLVTQKGNTIYF
TGTGCCAGCAGCTTACTCGTCACCCAAAAGGGAAACACCATATATTTT
>.|.|TRBJ2-3|TRBV7-8|14
CASSSEARGDTQYF
TGTGCCAGCAGCTCCGAGGCCCGGGGGGATACGCAGTATTTT
>.|TRBD1|TRBJ2-6|TRBV5-1|21
CASSPRPTGTGVGAGANVLTF
TGCGCCAGCAGCCCGCGACCTACCGGGACAGGGGTGGGCGCTGGGGCCAACGTCCTGACTTTC
>once|.|TRBJ1-1|TRBV29-1|12
CSVGDRVTEAFF
TGCAGCGTTGGGGACCGAGTCACTGAAGCTTTCTTT
>few|.|TRBJ2-1|TRBV7-9|15
CASSLGGGLADEQFF
TGTGCCAGCAGCCTGGGCGGAGGACTTGCCGATGAGCAGTTCTTC
>.|.|TRBJ2-7|TRBV28|14
CASSFLSSVDEQYF
TGTGCCAGCAGTTTTCTGAGCTCGGTGGACGAGCAGTACTTC